The sequence of this TCR beta chain was determined in a study of T cell changes during pregnancy in multiple sclerosis. This CDR3 comprises 13 residues. The germline V gene encodes CDR1 LGHNA and CDR2 YSLEER. Details on this clone: A read error may account for a junction end that differs from germline.

Profiled with immunoSEQ multiplex PCR; TCRdb holds only in-frame clones, not every one. The data hold some 60,000 clones, with 90% observed a single time. The clonotype was recovered from a female donor in good health, enrolled as a control in a pregnancy study. This chain connects TRBV4-3 to TRBJ2-1, with 9 bases lining up with TRBD2. This sample comprised peripheral blood, obtained in the third trimester of pregnancy. The CDR3 DNA reads as TGCGCCAGCAGCCAAGATCAAGCGGGGGGAGGCCTCTTC. Its translation: CASSQDQAGGGLF.